The 12 T cell receptor beta chains presented below share a single source sample, sequenced in a study of Graves' ophthalmopathy and Graves' hyperthyroidism. RNA transcripts provided the template for amplifying TCR beta CDR3 regions. Amplification began with first-round RT-PCR using HTBI primers, then second-round multiplex PCR was performed. TCRdb independently ran MiXCR on the multiplex PCR reads; one entry per CDR3 protein. Of about 400,000 distinct CDR3 sequences listed, approximately 20% are singletons. Input material: peripheral blood. The receptor source for this set is a woman between 18 and 29 years old with Graves' ophthalmopathy.

There are many counts of this clonotype. V is TRBV28 and J is TRBJ2-5; a possible D gene is TRBD2 (6 bases). V lost 5 bases and J lost 9, with 16 bases in between. CDR1 and CDR2 from the germline V gene are MDHEN and SYDVKM. CDR3 length equals 13 residues. CDR3 DNA: TGTGCCAGCAGTATCGGACCCGGCGGGGCCCAGTACTTC. This gives the protein CASSIGPGGAQYF.

This clonotype was seen many times. The gene calls are TRBV3-1 and TRBJ1-1; D unclear. Germline CDR1 reads LGHDT; CDR2 reads YNNKEL (reference sequence). Between the trimmed V and J ends, which lost 4 bases and 0 bases, there was a span of 12 bases. The CDR3 consists of 15 residues. CDR3 DNA: TGTGCCAGCAGCCCAGCGCAAGCCATGAACACTGAAGCTTTCTTT. Translation: CASSPAQAMNTEAFF. The full variable domain, completed using reference TRBV3-1 and TRBJ1-1, is DTAVSQTPKYLVTQMGNDKSIKCEQNLGHDTMYWYKQDSKKFLKIMFSYNNKELIINETVPNRFSPKSPDKAHLNLHINSLELGDSAVYFCASSPAQAMNTEAFFGQGTRLTVV.

With regard to this clonotype: A much larger clone lies a single base off, so this may be a read error. The rearrangement uses TRBV11-2 and TRBJ2-7; 10 bases agree with TRBD2. This CDR3 comprises 16 residues. V dropped 0 bases and J dropped 3; count of bases not matched to a gene: 5. Germline-derived CDR1 and CDR2 are SGHAT and FQNNGV. The chain's CDR3 is CASSLELAGWLYEQYF. The CDR3 bases are TGTGCCAGCAGCTTAGAACTAGCGGGGTGGCTCTACGAGCAGTACTTC. The full variable domain, completed using reference TRBV11-2 and TRBJ2-7, is EAGVAQSPRYKIIEKRQSVAFWCNPISGHATLYWYQQILGQGPKLLIQFQNNGVVDDSQLPKDRFSAERLKGVDSTLKIQPAKLEDSAVYLCASSLELAGWLYEQYFGPGTRLTVT.

This clonotype was recorded at least ten times. The V and J genes are TRBV7-2 and TRBJ2-5; maybe TRBD1 (6 bases). With 3 bases removed from V and 5 bases from J, the gap between germline ends came to 10 bases. The CDR3 covers 13 residues. Germline V gene sequence: CDR1 SGHTA, CDR2 FQGNSA. The chain's CDR3 is CASSFDRQETQYF. The CDR3 DNA is TGTGCCAGCAGCTTTGACAGGCAGGAGACCCAGTACTTC.

There are many counts of this clonotype. The chain links TRBV7-3 to TRBJ2-5; perhaps TRBD2 as D (5 bases). The V gene's germline CDR1 is SGHTA and CDR2 FQGTGA. The CDR3 sequence is 13 residues long. V dropped 4 bases and J dropped 7 bases, with 13 bases sitting between them. The CDR3 DNA reads TGTGCCAGCAGCTCCACCCGGGAAGGGACCCAGTACTTC. Residues: CASSSTREGTQYF.

The table lists this clonotype with many counts. The chain joins TRBV28 to TRBJ1-1; no definite D call. Per germline, CDR1 MDHEN and CDR2 SYDVKM. CDR3 size: 13 residues. Trimming took off 10 bases at V and 0 bases at J, with 12 bases between the two ends. Here the CDR3 reads CATTHSMNTEAFF. The CDR3 DNA is TGTGCCACCACTCACAGCATGAACACTGAAGCTTTCTTT.

This clonotype has a count of ten or more. The genes are TRBV6-2 or TRBV6-3 and TRBJ2-2, with D maybe TRBD2 (6 bases). The CDR3 spans 13 residues. V lost 4 bases, J lost 7 bases, and 10 bases lay in between. Germline loops: CDR1 MNHEY, CDR2 SVGEGT. DNA of the CDR3: TGTGCCAGCAGTTCCCGGGGGAGCGGGGAGCTGTTTTTT. It encodes CASSSRGSGELFF.

The sample holds a few counts of this clonotype. The chain has TRBV19 and TRBJ1-5; no clear D. Trimming pared 0 bases from V and 3 bases from J, leaving 12 bases between. Germline V gives CDR1 LNHDA, CDR2 SQIVND (reference sequence). The CDR3 is 16 residues long. The CDR3 region has the DNA TGTGCCAGTAGTATAGACTTGGGCAGGCTCAATCAGCCCCAGCATTTT. Its protein is CASSIDLGRLNQPQHF.

This clonotype was counted at least ten times. The chain combines TRBV6-2 or TRBV6-3 with TRBJ1-6; D remains unclear. The germline gives CDR1 MNHEY, CDR2 SVGEGT. The CDR3 is 13 amino acids. V lost 7 bases to trimming and J lost 7 bases, with 11 bases between them. The CDR3 is CASTKAGNSPLHF. CDR3 bases: TGTGCCAGCACCAAGGCGGGGAATTCACCCCTCCACTTT.

This clonotype appeared many times. The chain joins TRBV29-1 to TRBJ2-7; D may be TRBD1 (5 bases). Germline CDR1 reads SQVTM; CDR2 reads ANQGSEA. This CDR3 has 14 residues. The germline V and J ends were trimmed by 6 bases and 3 bases, with 18 bases remaining between them. For the CDR3, the DNA is TGCAGCGTCGGAAAAAAAGGGGTTCTCTACGAGCAGTACTTC. This translates into CSVGKKGVLYEQYF.

The V call is TRBV6-5, the J call TRBJ2-5; D might be TRBD2 (6 bases). V lost 4 bases to trimming and J lost 5 bases, with 14 bases between them. The CDR3 is made up of 14 amino acids. Germline values: CDR1 MNHEY, CDR2 SVGAGI. CDR3: CASSSRAGGETQYF. The CDR3 nucleotides read TGTGCCAGCAGTTCACGAGCGGGTGGGGAGACCCAGTACTTC.

This clonotype came up many times. CDR3 loop: CSVFGQGRETQYF. CDR3 sequence (DNA): TGCAGCGTCTTTGGACAGGGTAGAGAGACCCAGTACTTC. V gene TRBV29-1 combines with J gene TRBJ2-5, with 8 bases identical to TRBD1. V dropped 6 bases and J dropped 4; count of bases not matched to a gene: 7. CDR3 length equals 13 residues. Germline assignment: CDR1 SQVTM and CDR2 ANQGSEA.